This T cell receptor (beta chain) was identified in a study of cytomegalovirus exposure and HLA in healthy donors. Study-wide findings and caveats: Listed as cytomegalovirus-associated were more than 150 TCR beta chains.

Primers for the PCR totalled 60 Vbeta and 13 Jbeta. Produced via immunoSEQ multiplex PCR; TCRdb's table is partial and in-frame only. The profile covers over 100,000 clones, with about 70% appearing a single time and more than 0.7% taken by the ten largest. The table lists this clone with a count of one. Its cognate antigen is unknown. The sequence came from a woman younger than 45 in good health and CMV-seronegative. The sequencing input was PBMCs.

CDR3 loop: CASSLNPGYSEAFF. In nucleotides, the CDR3 is TGTGCCAGCTCACTCAACCCCGGGTACTCTGAAGCTTTCTTT. The rearrangement links TRBV18 to TRBJ1-1; D ambiguous. The CDR3 spans 14 residues. Trimming shortened V by 4 bases and J by 6 bases, and 15 bases separated the two germline ends. The germline V gene encodes CDR1 KGHSH and CDR2 LQKENI.